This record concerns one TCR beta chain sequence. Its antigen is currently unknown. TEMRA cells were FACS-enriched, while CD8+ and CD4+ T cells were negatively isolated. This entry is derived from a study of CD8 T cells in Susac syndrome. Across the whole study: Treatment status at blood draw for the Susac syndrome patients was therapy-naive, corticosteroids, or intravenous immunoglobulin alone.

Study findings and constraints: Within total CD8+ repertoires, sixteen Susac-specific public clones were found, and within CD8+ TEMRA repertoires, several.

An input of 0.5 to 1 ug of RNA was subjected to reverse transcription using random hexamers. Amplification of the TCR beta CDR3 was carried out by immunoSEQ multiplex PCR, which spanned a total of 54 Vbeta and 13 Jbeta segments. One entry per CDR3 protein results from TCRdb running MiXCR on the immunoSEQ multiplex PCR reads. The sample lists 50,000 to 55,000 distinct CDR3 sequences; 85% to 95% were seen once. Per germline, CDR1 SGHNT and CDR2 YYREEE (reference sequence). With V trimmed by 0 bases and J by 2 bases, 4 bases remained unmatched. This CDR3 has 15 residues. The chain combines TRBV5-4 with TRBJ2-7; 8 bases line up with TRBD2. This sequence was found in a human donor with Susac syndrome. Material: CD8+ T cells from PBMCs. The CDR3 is CASSLVSGGPYEQYF. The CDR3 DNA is TGTGCCAGCAGCTTGGTAAGCGGGGGACCCTACGAGCAGTACTTC. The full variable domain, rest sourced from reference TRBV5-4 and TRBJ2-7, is ETGVTQSPTHLIKTRGQQVTLRCSSQSGHNTVSWYQQALGQGPQFIFQYYREEENGRGNFPPRFSGLQFPNYSSELNVNALELDDSALYLCASSLVSGGPYEQYFGPGTRLTVT.